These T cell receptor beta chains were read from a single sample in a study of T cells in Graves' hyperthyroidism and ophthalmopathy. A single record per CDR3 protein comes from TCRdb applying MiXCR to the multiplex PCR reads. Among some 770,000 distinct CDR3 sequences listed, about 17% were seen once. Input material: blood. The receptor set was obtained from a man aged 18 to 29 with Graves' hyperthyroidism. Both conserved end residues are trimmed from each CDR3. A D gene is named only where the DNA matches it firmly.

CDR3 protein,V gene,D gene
ASSLGSGGAITHHEAF,TRBV7-6,.
ASSSRLALDEQY,TRBV7-8,TRBD2
SARARSGLAGRIEQF,TRBV20-1,TRBD2
ASWDREFYGYT,TRBV28,TRBD1
ASGVSGGRTGELF,TRBV7-8,TRBD2
ASSLSGLAGGRSSYNEQF,TRBV27,TRBD2
ASSGLGQGNQPQH,TRBV2,.
AITSRDGLSGANVLT,TRBV10-3,.
ASRGVEQPQH,TRBV2,.
ASGGTQY,TRBV6-2/TRBV6-3,.
ASSQNGGRRGELF,TRBV4-2,.
ASSPGLAGPSSYNEQF,TRBV28,TRBD2
ASSLLRGLGEKLF,TRBV28,TRBD1
ASSSNTAGTVLFGETQY,TRBV7-3,TRBD1
ASSEGLAQPQH,TRBV2,.
ASSSLSRDRGGPIYGYT,TRBV2,TRBD1
ASSVGLPNEKLF,TRBV11-2,.
ASSFSISYEQY,TRBV28,.
ASSLAKDCQAF,TRBV7-6,.
ASSPPPGGNSGANVLT,TRBV18,TRBD2